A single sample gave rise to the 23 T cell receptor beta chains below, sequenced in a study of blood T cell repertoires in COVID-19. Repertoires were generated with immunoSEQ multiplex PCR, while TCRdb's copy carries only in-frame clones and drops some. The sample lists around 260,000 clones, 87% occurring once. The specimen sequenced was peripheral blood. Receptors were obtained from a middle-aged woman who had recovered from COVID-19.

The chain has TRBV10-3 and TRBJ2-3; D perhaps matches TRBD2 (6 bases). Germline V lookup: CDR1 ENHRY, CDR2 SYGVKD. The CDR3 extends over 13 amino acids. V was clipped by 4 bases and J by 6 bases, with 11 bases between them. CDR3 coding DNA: TGTGCCATCAGTGTCCCGGGACTCGATACGCAGTATTTT. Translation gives CAISVPGLDTQYF.

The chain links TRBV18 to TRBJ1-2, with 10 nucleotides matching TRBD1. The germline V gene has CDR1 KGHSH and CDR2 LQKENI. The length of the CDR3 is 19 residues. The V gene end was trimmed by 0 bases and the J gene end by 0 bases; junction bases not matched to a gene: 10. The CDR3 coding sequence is TGTGCCAGCTCACCACCGCGACAGGGGGCGATTTTACCTAACTATGGCTACACCTTC. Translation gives CASSPPRQGAILPNYGYTF.

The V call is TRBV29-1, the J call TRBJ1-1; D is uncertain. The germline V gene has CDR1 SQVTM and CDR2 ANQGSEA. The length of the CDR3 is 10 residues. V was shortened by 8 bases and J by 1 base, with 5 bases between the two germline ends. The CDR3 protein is CSRQNTEAFF. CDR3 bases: TGCAGCCGACAGAACACTGAAGCTTTCTTT. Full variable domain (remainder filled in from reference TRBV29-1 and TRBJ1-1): SAVISQKPSRDICQRGTSLTIQCQVDSQVTMMFWYRQQPGQSLTLIATANQGSEATYESGFVIDKFPISRPNLTFSTLTVSNMSPEDSSIYLCSRQNTEAFFGQGTRLTVV.

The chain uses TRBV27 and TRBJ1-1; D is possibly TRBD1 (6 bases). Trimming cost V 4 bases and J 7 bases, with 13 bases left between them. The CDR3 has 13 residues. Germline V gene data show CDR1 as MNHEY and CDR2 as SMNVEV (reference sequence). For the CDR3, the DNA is TGTGCCAGCAGTTGGGGTGGGGGCGGTGAAGCTTTCTTT. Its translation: CASSWGGGGEAFF.

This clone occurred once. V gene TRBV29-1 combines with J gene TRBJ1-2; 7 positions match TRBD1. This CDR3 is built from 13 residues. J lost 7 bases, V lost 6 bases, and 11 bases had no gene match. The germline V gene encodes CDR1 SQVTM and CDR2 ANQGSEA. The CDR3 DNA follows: TGCAGCGTGGACAGGACTTGGATGGGTGGCTACACCTTC. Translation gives CSVDRTWMGGYTF.

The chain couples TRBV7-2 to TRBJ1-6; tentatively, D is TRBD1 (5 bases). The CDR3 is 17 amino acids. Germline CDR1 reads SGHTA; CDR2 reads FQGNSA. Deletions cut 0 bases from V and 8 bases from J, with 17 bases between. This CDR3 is CASSLAFSGREDSPLHF. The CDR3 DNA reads TGTGCCAGCAGCTTAGCATTCTCTGGCAGGGAGGATTCACCCCTCCACTTT.

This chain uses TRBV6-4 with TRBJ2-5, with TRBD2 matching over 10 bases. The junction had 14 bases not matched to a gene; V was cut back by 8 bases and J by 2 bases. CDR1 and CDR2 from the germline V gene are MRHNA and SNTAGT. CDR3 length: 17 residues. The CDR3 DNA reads TGTGCCAGCGGCGTGGCCACTAGCGGGGAGCCTCAAGAGACCCAGTACTTC. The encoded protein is CASGVATSGEPQETQYF.

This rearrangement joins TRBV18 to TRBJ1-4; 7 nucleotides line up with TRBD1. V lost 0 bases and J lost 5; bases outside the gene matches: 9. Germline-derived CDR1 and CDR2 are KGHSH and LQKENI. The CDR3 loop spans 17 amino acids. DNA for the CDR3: TGTGCCAGCTCACCACCGGGGACAGCAGGGGCAAATGAAAAACTGTTTTTT. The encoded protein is CASSPPGTAGANEKLFF.

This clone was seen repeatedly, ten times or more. This CDR3 is CASSPVVSGDEKLFF. Written as DNA, the CDR3 is TGTGCCAGCAGCCCCGTTGTCTCAGGGGATGAAAAACTGTTTTTT. The rearrangement joins TRBV7-9 to TRBJ1-4, with D maybe TRBD1 (6 bases). Germline CDR1 is SEHNR and CDR2 is FQNEAQ (reference sequence). The V and J ends lost 5 bases and 6 bases respectively, with 16 bases between them. The CDR3 is 15 amino acids.

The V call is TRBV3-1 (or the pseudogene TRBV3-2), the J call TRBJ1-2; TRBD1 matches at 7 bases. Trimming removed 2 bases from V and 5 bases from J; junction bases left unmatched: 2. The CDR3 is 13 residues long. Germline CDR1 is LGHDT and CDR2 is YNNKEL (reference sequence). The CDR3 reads CASSQPQGYGYTF. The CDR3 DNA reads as TGTGCCAGCAGCCAACCACAGGGGTATGGCTACACCTTC.

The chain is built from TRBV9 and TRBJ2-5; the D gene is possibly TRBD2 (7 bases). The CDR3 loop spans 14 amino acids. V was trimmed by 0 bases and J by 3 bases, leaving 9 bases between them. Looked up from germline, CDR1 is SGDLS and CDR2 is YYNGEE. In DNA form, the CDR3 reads TGTGCCAGCAGCGTAGAGGGGGGGGAAGAGACCCAGTACTTC. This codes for CASSVEGGEETQYF.

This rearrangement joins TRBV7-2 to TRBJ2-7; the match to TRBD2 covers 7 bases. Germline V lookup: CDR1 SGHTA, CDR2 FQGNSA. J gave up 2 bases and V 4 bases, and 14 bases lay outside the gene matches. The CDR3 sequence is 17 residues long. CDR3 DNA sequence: TGTGCCAGCAGCTCAGGACCTAGCGGCGGGACTGCCTACGAGCAGTACTTC. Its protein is CASSSGPSGGTAYEQYF.

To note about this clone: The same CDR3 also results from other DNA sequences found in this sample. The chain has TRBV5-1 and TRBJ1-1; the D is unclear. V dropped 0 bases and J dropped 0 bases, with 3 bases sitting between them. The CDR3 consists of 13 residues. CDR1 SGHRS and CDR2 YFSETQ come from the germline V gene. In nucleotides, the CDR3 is TGCGCCAGCAGCTTGGGCGTGAACACTGAAGCTTTCTTT. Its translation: CASSLGVNTEAFF.

CDR3 loop: CASSFSLALEAFF. The CDR3, as DNA: TGTGCCAGCAGCTTTTCCTTAGCCCTAGAGGCTTTCTTT. This chain links TRBV7-2 with TRBJ1-1; unclear D gene. The V end lost 3 bases, the J end lost 11 bases, and 16 bases lay between the germline ends. The CDR3 extends over 13 amino acids. In germline, CDR1 is SGHTA, CDR2 FQGNSA.

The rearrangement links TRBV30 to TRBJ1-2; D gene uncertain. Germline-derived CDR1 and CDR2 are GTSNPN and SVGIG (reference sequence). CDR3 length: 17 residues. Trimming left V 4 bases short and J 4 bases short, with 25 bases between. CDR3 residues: CAWKQRVGREISYGYTF. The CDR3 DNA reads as TGTGCCTGGAAACAGCGGGTAGGCCGGGAAATTAGCTATGGCTACACCTTC.

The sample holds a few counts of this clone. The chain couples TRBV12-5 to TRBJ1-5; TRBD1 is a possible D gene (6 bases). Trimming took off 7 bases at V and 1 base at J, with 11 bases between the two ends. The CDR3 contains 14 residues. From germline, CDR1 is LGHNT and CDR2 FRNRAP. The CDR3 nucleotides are TGTGCTAGTGTCTTAACAGGGAGCAATCAGCCCCAGCATTTT. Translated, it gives CASVLTGSNQPQHF. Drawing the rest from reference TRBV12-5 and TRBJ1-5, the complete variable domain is DARVTQTPRHKVTEMGQEVTMRCQPILGHNTVFWYRQTMMQGLELLAYFRNRAPLDDSGMPKDRFSAEMPDATLATLKIQPSEPRDSAVYFCASVLTGSNQPQHFGDGTRLSIL.

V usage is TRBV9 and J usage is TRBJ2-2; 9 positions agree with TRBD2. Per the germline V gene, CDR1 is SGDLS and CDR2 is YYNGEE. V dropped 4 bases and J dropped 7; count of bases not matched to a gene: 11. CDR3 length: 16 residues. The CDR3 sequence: CASSPDLAGVVGELFF. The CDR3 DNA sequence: TGTGCCAGCAGCCCCGATTTAGCGGGGGTTGTCGGGGAGCTGTTTTTT.

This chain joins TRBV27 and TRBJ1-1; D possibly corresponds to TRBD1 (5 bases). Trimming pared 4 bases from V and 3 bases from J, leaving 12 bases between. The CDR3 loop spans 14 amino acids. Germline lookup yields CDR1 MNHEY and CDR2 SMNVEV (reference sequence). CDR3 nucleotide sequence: TGTGCCAGCAGTTCAAACCGGGGGGACACTGAAGCTTTCTTT. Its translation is CASSSNRGDTEAFF.

CDR3 loop: CASSLASTGDGYTF. The CDR3 coding sequence is TGCGCCAGCAGCTTGGCGTCAACAGGGGATGGCTACACCTTC. This chain uses TRBV5-1 with TRBJ1-2; 7 positions match TRBD1. Germline V CDR1 and CDR2: SGHRS, YFSETQ. The CDR3 loop spans 14 amino acids. Trimming took 0 bases from V and 6 from J; bases not matched to a gene: 5.

The CDR3, as DNA: TGCAGTGCACCAAGGGGGCCAGAGCAGTACTTC. Protein: CSAPRGPEQYF. The chain joins TRBV20-1 to TRBJ2-7; 7 nucleotides line up with TRBD1. Germline V gene sequence: CDR1 DFQATT, CDR2 SNEGSKA (reference sequence). The CDR3 runs 11 residues. Trimming cost V 6 bases and J 7 bases; bases outside gene matches: 6.

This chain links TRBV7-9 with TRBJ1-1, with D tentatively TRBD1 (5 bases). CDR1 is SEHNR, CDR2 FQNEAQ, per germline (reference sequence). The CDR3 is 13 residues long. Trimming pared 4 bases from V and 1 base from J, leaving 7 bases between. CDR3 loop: CASSSQGNTEAFF. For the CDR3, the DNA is TGTGCCAGCAGCTCCCAGGGGAACACTGAAGCTTTCTTT.

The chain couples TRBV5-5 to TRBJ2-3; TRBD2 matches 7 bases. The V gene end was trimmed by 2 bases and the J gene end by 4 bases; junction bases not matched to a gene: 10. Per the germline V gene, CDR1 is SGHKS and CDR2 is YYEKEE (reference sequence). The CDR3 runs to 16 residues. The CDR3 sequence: CASSLGPLGGADTQYF. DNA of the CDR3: TGTGCCAGCAGCTTAGGACCCCTGGGGGGGGCAGATACGCAGTATTTT.

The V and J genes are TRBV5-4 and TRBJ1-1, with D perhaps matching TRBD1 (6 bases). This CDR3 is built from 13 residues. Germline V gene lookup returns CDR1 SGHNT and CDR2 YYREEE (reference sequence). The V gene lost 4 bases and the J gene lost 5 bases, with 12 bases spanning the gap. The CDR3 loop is CASSLRGRTEAFF. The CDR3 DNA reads TGTGCCAGCAGCCTCAGGGGCAGGACTGAAGCTTTCTTT.